This passage covers 3 T cell receptor beta chains from one sample sequenced in a study of blood T cell repertoires in COVID-19. Profiled with immunoSEQ multiplex PCR; TCRdb holds only in-frame clones, not every one. The data contain 140,000 to 150,000 clones, more than 75% of them singletons. Material: peripheral blood. Receptor source: a man aged 60-69 years with acute or convalescent COVID-19.

The J gene is TRBJ2-7, the V gene TRBV24-1, with TRBD2 as a possible D gene (5 bases). This CDR3 region has 12 residues. Trimming left V 4 bases short and J 9 bases short, with 12 bases between. Germline assignment: CDR1 KGHDR and CDR2 SFDVKD. CDR3 sequence reads: CATSDGDERQYF. The CDR3 coding sequence is TGTGCCACCAGTGACGGGGATGAGAGGCAGTACTTC.

The V and J genes are TRBV2 and TRBJ1-6; TRBD1 aligns across 11 bases. V trimming: 7 bases; J trimming: 9 bases; junction bases outside the gene matches: 5. CDR1 is SNHLY, CDR2 FYNNEI, per germline. The CDR3 spans 14 residues. DNA for the CDR3: TGTGCCAGCAAGGGGGACAGGGGGAGTTCACCCCTCCACTTT. Its protein is CASKGDRGSSPLHF.

The V gene is TRBV28, the J gene TRBJ1-1, with D tentatively TRBD1 (5 bases). The CDR3 runs to 16 residues. V was cut by 6 bases and J by 3 bases, with 20 bases left in between. The germline V gene encodes CDR1 MDHEN and CDR2 SYDVKM. This chain's CDR3 is CASSSAPGYEDTEAFF. For the CDR3, the DNA is TGTGCCAGCAGCTCTGCCCCAGGGTATGAAGACACTGAAGCTTTCTTT. Together with reference TRBV28 and TRBJ1-1, the CDR3 gives the full variable domain: DVKVTQSSRYLVKRTGEKVFLECVQDMDHENMFWYRQDPGLGLRLIYFSYDVKMKEKGDIPEGYSVSREKKERFSLILESASTNQTSMYLCASSSAPGYEDTEAFFGQGTRLTVV.